This paragraph reports one T cell receptor (beta chain). Its antigen is not yet known. No quality values exist for individual bases; no much larger clone is one base distant. Relative to germline, V is missing 5 bases and J is missing 2 bases, with 6 bases of the junction outside any gene match. The CDR3 has 15 amino acids, counting the end cysteine and phenylalanine. The entry retains the CDR3 DNA only, 45 bases that are in frame from base 1. Taken from the germline V gene, the CDR1 and CDR2 loops are MDHEN and SYDVKM. Library preparation employed the immunoSEQ multiplex PCR assay. The authors' pipeline ran thus. A statistical classification framework was built for diagnosing cytomegalovirus status from the catalog of TCR beta chain sequences. TCRdb obtained this table from immuneACCESS and retained in-frame rearrangements with V and J assigned. These tables miss some clones; where compared with another copy, unresolved V genes account for less than half of the shortfall, and the remainder is unexplained. V, J and clone size are taken as reported in that table, and D and trimming were inferred from the DNA itself. Within this sample are tens of thousands of clones, with around 93% of them counted one time only. The top ten hold 3% to 3.5% of the sample.

The donors were included in the validation cohort of over a hundred subjects, a group kept apart from the roughly 670-subject first cohort. This sample was taken from a study of cytomegalovirus exposure and HLA in healthy donors (dated by TCRdb to the late 2010s). In terms of the full investigation: The 670 or so repertoires of the first cohort and the 95 to 150 validation repertoires were produced on the same platform, according to a later analysis. Besides the first cohort of about 730 subjects, a separate validation cohort made up of roughly 130 different subjects was used. To predict cytomegalovirus infection status, the study combined high-throughput TCR immunosequencing, statistical association of individual TCRs with disease status, and machine learning. The aim of the study was to test whether cataloging public T cell receptors could identify signatures of past pathogen exposure.

Findings and caveats that apply to the study as a whole: In vitro tests confirmed that a few of the cytomegalovirus-associated TCR beta chains recognize cytomegalovirus antigens. The classifier was reported to diagnose cytomegalovirus status with high specificity and sensitivity in both the original and validation cohorts. It was suggested by the authors that the approach could potentially be generalized to other disease states and immunological phenotypes. Of the cluster scores, about 94% were above 0 in a later analysis, which found that TCRs clustered in the first cohort also tended to co-occur in the 95 to 150 validation repertoires. The study gave a list of over 150 TCR beta chains associated with cytomegalovirus. A later analysis lacked HLA typing for the validation cohort, so it scored co-occurrence in that cohort across all 110 or so repertoires. While some public TCRs were present in many individuals, most TCR sequences turned up only very rarely across donors.

The sample was PBMCs. The sequence joins TRBV28 to TRBJ1-5; 7 bases in the middle match TRBD1. The receptor was isolated from a man younger than 30 in good health and CMV-seronegative. The DNA is TGTGCCAGCAGTCCTGGACAGGCGGGCAATCAGCCCCAGCATTTT. It translates as CASSPGQAGNQPQHF.